The 17 T cell receptor beta chains given below trace back to one sample, sequenced in a study. TCRdb called the 5' RACE reads again in MiXCR, with one record for every CDR3 protein. In the table there are approximately 60,000 distinct CDR3 sequences, around 28% of which are singletons. Sequenced input: tumor-infiltrating memory CD4+ T cells sorted from the breast tumor. Described subset: memory CD4+ T cells, CD4+CD45RO+CD25-. These receptors were collected from a female donor with breast cancer.

This clonotype was counted many times. The chain links TRBV29-1 to TRBJ1-1; D is perhaps TRBD1 (5 bases). The CDR3 contains 13 residues. V was cut by 5 bases and J by 0 bases, with 10 bases left in between. Germline loops: CDR1 SQVTM, CDR2 ANQGSEA. The CDR3 loop is CSVRRGLNTEAFF. The CDR3 bases are TGCAGCGTTCGGAGGGGACTGAACACTGAAGCTTTCTTT.

J is TRBJ1-6 and V is TRBV28; D is uncertain. The CDR3 runs to 14 residues. Trimming cost V 3 bases and J 0 bases, with 3 bases left between them. The germline V gene encodes CDR1 MDHEN and CDR2 SYDVKM. The CDR3 loop reads CASSFSSYNSPLHF. CDR3 nucleotides: TGTGCCAGCAGTTTCAGCTCCTATAATTCACCCCTCCACTTT.

The chain recombines TRBV15 with TRBJ2-7, with 9 bases aligning to TRBD1. V was pared by 5 bases and J by 1 base, with 6 bases of the junction left unmatched. This CDR3 has 15 residues. The germline V gene encodes CDR1 LNHNV and CDR2 YYDKDF (reference sequence). The CDR3 here is CATSSQQGASYEQYF. CDR3 DNA sequence: TGTGCCACCAGCTCGCAACAGGGGGCTTCCTACGAGCAGTACTTC.

This clonotype has a handful of counts. This sequence joins TRBV7-2 and TRBJ1-1; possibly TRBD1 for D (5 bases). The CDR3 length is 14 residues. Per the germline V gene, CDR1 is SGHTA and CDR2 is FQGNSA. V dropped 6 bases and J dropped 5 bases, with 16 bases sitting between them. The CDR3 sequence is CASRLHVQGTEAFF. The CDR3 DNA reads as TGTGCCAGCAGACTCCACGTTCAGGGAACTGAAGCTTTCTTT. Full variable domain (remainder filled in from reference TRBV7-2 and TRBJ1-1): GAGVSQSPSNKVTEKGKDVELRCDPISGHTALYWYRQSLGQGLEFLIYFQGNSAPDKSGLPSDRFSAERTGGSVSTLTIQRTQQEDSAVYLCASRLHVQGTEAFFGQGTRLTVV.

The rearrangement links TRBV15 to TRBJ1-5; D remains ambiguous. The germline CDR1 and CDR2 sequences are LNHNV and YYDKDF (reference sequence). Trimming removed 0 bases from V and 5 bases from J, with 11 bases in between. The CDR3 covers 15 residues. CDR3 nucleotide sequence: TGTGCCACCAGCAGAGATTCGCGGCGGGATCAGCCCCAGCATTTT. The encoded protein is CATSRDSRRDQPQHF. The full variable domain, completed using reference TRBV15 and TRBJ1-5, is DAMVIQNPRYQVTQFGKPVTLSCSQTLNHNVMYWYQQKSSQAPKLLFHYYDKDFNNEADTPDNFQSRRPNTSFCFLDIRSPGLGDTAMYLCATSRDSRRDQPQHFGDGTRLSIL.

Only one count was recorded for this clonotype. This chain links TRBV28 with TRBJ1-2; possible D gene TRBD1, 6 bases. Germline assignment: CDR1 MDHEN and CDR2 SYDVKM. CDR3 length equals 13 residues. V was pared by 3 bases and J by 4 bases, with 9 bases between. The CDR3 loop is CASSFTGRYGYTF. DNA of the CDR3: TGTGCCAGCAGTTTTACAGGGCGCTATGGCTACACCTTC.

The chain carries TRBV6-1 and TRBJ2-7; TRBD1 matches at 10 bases. Germline CDR1 is MNHNS and CDR2 is SASEGT. The CDR3 runs to 14 residues. Losses at the gene ends were 3 bases for V and 11 bases for J; bases not matched to a gene: 10. CDR3 in DNA: TGTGCCAGCAGTGATGTTCCGGGACAGGGGAAGAAGTACTTC. Protein product: CASSDVPGQGKKYF.

The chain has TRBV6-2 or TRBV6-3 and TRBJ1-5; D perhaps matches TRBD1 (5 bases). CDR1 MNHEY and CDR2 SVGEGT come from the germline V gene. CDR3 length equals 12 residues. The CDR3 loop reads CKGVLREQPQHF. DNA of the CDR3: TGTAAAGGGGTATTACGGGAACAGCCCCAGCATTTT.

The V and J genes are TRBV10-3 and TRBJ1-1, with TRBD1 matching over 9 bases. This CDR3 is 16 amino acids long. Germline V gene data show CDR1 as ENHRY and CDR2 as SYGVKD. The trim removed 4 bases at V and 3 bases at J, leaving 9 bases unmatched. The CDR3 region is CAISGNPTGGDTEAFF. Here the CDR3 DNA reads TGTGCCATCAGTGGAAACCCGACAGGGGGGGACACTGAAGCTTTCTTT.

This clonotype was counted only a few times. The chain joins TRBV5-1 to TRBJ2-7; D is ambiguous. Germline values: CDR1 SGHRS, CDR2 YFSETQ. This CDR3 is 14 amino acids long. V was trimmed by 4 bases and J by 3 bases, leaving 14 bases between them. CDR3 sequence (DNA): TGCGCCAGCAGCCTTTCTGGCCCCGGCTACGAGCAGTACTTC. Translating it yields CASSLSGPGYEQYF.

In this sample, this clonotype turned up many times. This sequence joins TRBV5-1 and TRBJ2-1; tentatively, D is TRBD2 (6 bases). This CDR3 spans 14 amino acids. Germline V gene data show CDR1 as SGHRS and CDR2 as YFSETQ. Trimming shortened V by 1 base and J by 5 bases, and 10 bases separated the two germline ends. The CDR3 region is CASSLLTSHNEQFF. Here the CDR3 DNA reads TGCGCCAGCAGCTTGTTAACTAGCCACAATGAGCAGTTCTTC.

This rearrangement joins TRBV9 to TRBJ2-1; D uncertain. CDR3 length: 15 amino acids. V was clipped by 2 bases and J by 6 bases, with 15 bases between them. The germline V gene encodes CDR1 SGDLS and CDR2 YYNGEE. CDR3 nucleotide sequence: TGTGCCAGCAGCGTCAACCCGAGCCGGAGCAATGAGCAGTTCTTC. This codes for CASSVNPSRSNEQFF.

This clonotype was picked up many times. The rearrangement joins TRBV10-3 to TRBJ1-2; 8 positions match TRBD1. Germline V gene lookup returns CDR1 ENHRY and CDR2 SYGVKD. The CDR3 is 13 residues long. With 6 bases clipped from V and 8 bases from J, the junction kept 8 bases outside the gene matches. CDR3 amino acids: CAISQDRAEGYTF. The CDR3 nucleotides are TGTGCCATCAGCCAGGACAGGGCTGAAGGCTACACCTTC.

This chain connects TRBV6-2 or TRBV6-3 to TRBJ2-7; 10 bases align to TRBD2. CDR3 length: 14 amino acids. The trim removed 10 bases at V and 4 bases at J, leaving 10 bases unmatched. Per germline, CDR1 MNHEY and CDR2 SVGEGT. The CDR3 DNA reads TGTGCCAACAGGACAGCGGGGGGGAGGTACGAGCAGTACTTC. Its translation: CANRTAGGRYEQYF.

The chain couples TRBV7-2 to TRBJ2-5; possible D gene TRBD1, 5 bases. The CDR3 loop spans 12 amino acids. Germline V CDR1 and CDR2: SGHTA, FQGNSA. V gave up 5 bases and J gave up 5 bases, with 9 bases separating them. CDR3: CASSLGRETQYF. DNA for the CDR3: TGTGCCAGCAGCCTGGGGCGGGAGACCCAGTACTTC.

The chain combines TRBV28 with TRBJ1-5; 9 positions match TRBD1. CDR3 size: 21 residues. Germline CDR1 and CDR2: MDHEN and SYDVKM. Losses at the gene ends were 4 bases for V and 6 bases for J; bases not matched to a gene: 25. CDR3 nucleotides: TGTGCCAGCAGTTCGTTATATCCGGGACAGGGCGCCGTGGGGGGAGGTCAGCCCCAGCATTTT. Amino acid sequence: CASSSLYPGQGAVGGGQPQHF. Filled out from reference TRBV28 and TRBJ1-5, the complete variable domain reads DVKVTQSSRYLVKRTGEKVFLECVQDMDHENMFWYRQDPGLGLRLIYFSYDVKMKEKGDIPEGYSVSREKKERFSLILESASTNQTSMYLCASSSLYPGQGAVGGGQPQHFGDGTRLSIL.

This clonotype was seen a handful of times. The rearrangement joins TRBV7-2 to TRBJ1-2; D remains unclear. Germline CDR1 is SGHTA and CDR2 is FQGNSA. The CDR3 contains 14 residues. The V end was cut by 2 bases, the J end by 4 bases, with 11 bases between. CDR3 coding DNA: TGTGCCAGCAGCTTACTGAGGGAGGCCTATGGCTACACCTTC. It specifies CASSLLREAYGYTF.